This T cell receptor beta chain emerged from a study of blood T cell repertoires in COVID-19. Turning to the study itself: The origin of the acute and convalescent COVID-19 samples was the United States, Italy and Spain.

Some clones are missing from TCRdb's copy, which holds only in-frame ones; the method was immunoSEQ multiplex PCR. The table records about 150,000 clones, roughly 89% of them present only once. Germline loops: CDR1 SGDLS, CDR2 YYNGEE. V lost 3 bases, J lost 0 bases, and 6 bases lay in between. This CDR3 has 14 amino acids. The gene calls are TRBV9 and TRBJ2-2; D gene ambiguous. The TCR sequence derives from a woman between 50 and 59 years old with active or convalescent COVID-19. The material sequenced was peripheral blood. This chain's CDR3 is CASSGQSNTGELFF. The CDR3 DNA reads as TGTGCCAGCAGCGGTCAATCGAACACCGGGGAGCTGTTTTTT. Supplemented by reference TRBV9 and TRBJ2-2, the full variable domain reads DSGVTQTPKHLITATGQRVTLRCSPRSGDLSVYWYQQSLDQGLQFLIQYYNGEERAKGNILERFSAQQFPDLHSELNLSSLELGDSALYFCASSGQSNTGELFFGEGSRLTVL.